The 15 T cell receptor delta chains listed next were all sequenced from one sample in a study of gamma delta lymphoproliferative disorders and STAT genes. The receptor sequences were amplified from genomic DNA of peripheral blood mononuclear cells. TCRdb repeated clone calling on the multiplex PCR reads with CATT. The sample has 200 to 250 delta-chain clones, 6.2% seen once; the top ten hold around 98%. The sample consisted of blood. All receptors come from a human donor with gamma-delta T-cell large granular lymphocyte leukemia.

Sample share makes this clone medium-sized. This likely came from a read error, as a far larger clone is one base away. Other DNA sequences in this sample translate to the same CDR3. The CDR3 DNA sequence: TGTGCTCTTGGGGAAGCCCCACTGGGGGATACGCATTCCGATAAGCTCATCTTT. This encodes CALGEAPLGDTHSDKLIF. The chain employs TRDV1 and TRDJ1; 13 bases are shared with TRDD3. CDR3 length: 18 residues. Germline-derived CDR1 and CDR2 are TSWWSYY and QGS.

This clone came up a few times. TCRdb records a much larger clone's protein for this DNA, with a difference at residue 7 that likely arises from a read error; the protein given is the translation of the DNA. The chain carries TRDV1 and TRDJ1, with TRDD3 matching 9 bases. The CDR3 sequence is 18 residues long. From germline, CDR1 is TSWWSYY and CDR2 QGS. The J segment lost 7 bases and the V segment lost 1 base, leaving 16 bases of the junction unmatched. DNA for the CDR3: TGTGCTCTTGGGGAACGGCGGCTCCTACGCGGGGGATACCCTAAACTCATCTTT. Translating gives CALGERRLLRGGYPKLIF.

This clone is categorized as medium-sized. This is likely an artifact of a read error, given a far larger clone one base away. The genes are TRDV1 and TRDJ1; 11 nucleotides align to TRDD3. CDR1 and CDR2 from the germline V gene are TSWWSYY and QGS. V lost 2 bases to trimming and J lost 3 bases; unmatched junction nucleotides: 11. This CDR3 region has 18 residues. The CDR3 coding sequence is TGTGCTCTTGGGGAAGCCCCACTGGGGGATATGCATTCCGATAAACTCATCTTT. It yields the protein CALGEAPLGDMHSDKLIF.

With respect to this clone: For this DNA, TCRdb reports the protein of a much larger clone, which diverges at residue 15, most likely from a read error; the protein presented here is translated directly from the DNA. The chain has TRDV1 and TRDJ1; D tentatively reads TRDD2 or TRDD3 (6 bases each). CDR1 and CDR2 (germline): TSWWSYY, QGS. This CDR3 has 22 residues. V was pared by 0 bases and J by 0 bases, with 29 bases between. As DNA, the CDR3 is TGTGCTCTTGGGGAACTGGCTCCTACAGTGAATCACTGGGAAGCTTACACCGATAAACTCATCTTT. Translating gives CALGELAPTVNHWEAYTDKLIF.

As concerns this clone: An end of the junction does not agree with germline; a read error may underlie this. The CDR3 bases are TGTGCTCTTGAGGAACTTTTCCTCTTCTTCCCATCCCACTACTGGGGGATGACCGATAAACTCATCTTT. Translation: CALEELFLFFPSHYWGMTDKLIF. The chain carries TRDV1 and TRDJ1; 10 bases map to TRDD3. This CDR3 comprises 23 residues. The germline V gene has CDR1 TSWWSYY and CDR2 QGS.

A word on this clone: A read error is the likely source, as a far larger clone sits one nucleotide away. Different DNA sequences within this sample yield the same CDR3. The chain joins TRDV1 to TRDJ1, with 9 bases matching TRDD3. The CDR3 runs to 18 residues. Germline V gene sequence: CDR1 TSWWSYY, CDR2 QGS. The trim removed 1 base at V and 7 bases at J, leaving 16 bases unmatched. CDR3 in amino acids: CALGERGLLRGGYPKLIF. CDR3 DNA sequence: TGTGCTCTTGGGGAACGGGGACTCCTACGCGGGGGATACCCTAAACTCATCTTT.

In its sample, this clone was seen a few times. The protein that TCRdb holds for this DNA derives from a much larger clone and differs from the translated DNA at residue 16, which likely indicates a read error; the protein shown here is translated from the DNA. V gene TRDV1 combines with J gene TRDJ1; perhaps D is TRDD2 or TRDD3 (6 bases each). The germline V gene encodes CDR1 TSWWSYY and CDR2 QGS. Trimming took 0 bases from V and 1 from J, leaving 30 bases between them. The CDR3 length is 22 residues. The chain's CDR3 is CALGELAPTVNHWETCTDKLIF. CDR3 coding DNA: TGTGCTCTTGGGGAACTGGCTCCTACAGTGAATCACTGGGAAACTTGCACCGATAAACTCATCTTT.

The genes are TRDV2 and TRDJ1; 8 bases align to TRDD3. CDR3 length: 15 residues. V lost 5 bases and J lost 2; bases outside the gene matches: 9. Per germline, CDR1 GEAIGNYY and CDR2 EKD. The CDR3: CACVTGGIWTDKLIF. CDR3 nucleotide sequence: TGTGCCTGTGTAACTGGGGGGATATGGACCGATAAACTCATCTTT.

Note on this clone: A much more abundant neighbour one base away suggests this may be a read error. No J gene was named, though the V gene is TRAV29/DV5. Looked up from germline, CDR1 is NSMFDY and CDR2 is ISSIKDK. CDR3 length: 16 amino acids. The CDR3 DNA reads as TGTGCAGCAAGCGCGATAGGGTCCCGGGGAACCGATAAACACATCTTT. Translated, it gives CAASAIGSRGTDKHIF.

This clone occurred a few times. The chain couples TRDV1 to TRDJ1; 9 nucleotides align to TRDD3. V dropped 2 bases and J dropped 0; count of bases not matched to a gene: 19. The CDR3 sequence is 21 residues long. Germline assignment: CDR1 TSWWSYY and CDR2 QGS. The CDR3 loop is CALGEYNRLVLGEWYTDKLIF. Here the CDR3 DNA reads TGTGCTCTTGGGGAATACAATCGTCTTGTACTGGGGGAGTGGTACACCGATAAACTCATCTTT.

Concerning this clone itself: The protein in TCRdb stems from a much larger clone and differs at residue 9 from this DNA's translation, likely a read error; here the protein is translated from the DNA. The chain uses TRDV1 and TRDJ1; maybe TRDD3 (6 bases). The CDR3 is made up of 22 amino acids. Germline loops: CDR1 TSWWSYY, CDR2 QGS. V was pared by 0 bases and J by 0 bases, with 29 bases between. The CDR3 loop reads CALGELAPAVNHWETYTDKLIF. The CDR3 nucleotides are TGTGCTCTTGGGGAACTGGCTCCTGCAGTGAATCACTGGGAAACTTACACCGATAAACTCATCTTT.

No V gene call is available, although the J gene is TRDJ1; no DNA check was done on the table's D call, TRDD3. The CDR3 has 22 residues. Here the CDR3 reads CACDTSSLSAYWGIEDGGKLIF. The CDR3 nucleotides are TGTGCCTGTGACACCTCGAGCCTTTCGGCGTACTGGGGGATAGAGGACGGGGGTAAACTCATCTTT.

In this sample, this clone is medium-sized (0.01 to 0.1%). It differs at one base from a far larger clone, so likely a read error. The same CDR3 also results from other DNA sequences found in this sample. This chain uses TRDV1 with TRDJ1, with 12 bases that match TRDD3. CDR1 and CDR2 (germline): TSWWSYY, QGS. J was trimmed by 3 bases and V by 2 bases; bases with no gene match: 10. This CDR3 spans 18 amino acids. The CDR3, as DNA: TGTGCTCTTGGGGAAGCCCCACTGGGGGATACACATTCCGATAAACTCATCTTT. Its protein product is CALGEAPLGDTHSDKLIF.

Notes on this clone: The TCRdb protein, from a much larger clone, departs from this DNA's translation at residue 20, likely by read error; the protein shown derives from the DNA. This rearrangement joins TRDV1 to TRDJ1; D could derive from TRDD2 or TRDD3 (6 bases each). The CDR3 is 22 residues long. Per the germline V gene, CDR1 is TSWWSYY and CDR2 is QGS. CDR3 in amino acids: CALGELAPTVNHWETYTDKPIF. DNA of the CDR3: TGTGCTCTTGGGGAACTGGCTCCTACAGTGAATCACTGGGAAACTTACACCGATAAACCCATCTTT.

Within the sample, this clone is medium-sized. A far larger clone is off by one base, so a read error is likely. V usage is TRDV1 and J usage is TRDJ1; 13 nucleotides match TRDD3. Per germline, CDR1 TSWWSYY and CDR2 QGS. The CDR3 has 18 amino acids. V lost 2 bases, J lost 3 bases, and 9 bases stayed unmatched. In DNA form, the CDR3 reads TGTGCTCTTGGGGAAGTCCCACTGGGGGATACGCATTCCGATAAACTCATCTTT. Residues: CALGEVPLGDTHSDKLIF.